The T cell receptor beta chain under discussion was sequenced for a study of kidney transplant recipient with SARS-CoV-2 infection. In its sample, this clonotype was seen many times. TCRdb processed the reads anew with MiXCR; each CDR3 protein has one entry. This table holds approximately 240,000 distinct CDR3 sequences, about 30% found once. Germline lookup yields CDR1 LNHDA and CDR2 SQIVND (reference sequence). Trimming took off 9 bases at V and 0 bases at J, with 17 bases between the two ends. The CDR3 spans 15 residues. The sample consisted of a blood sample, taken at baseline and around day 110 from a kidney transplant recipient. This clonotype originated in a male patient younger than 45 who had COVID-19 and was a kidney transplant recipient. Some T cells may be transferred from the graft donor. The chain has TRBV19 and TRBJ1-1; perhaps TRBD1 as D (6 bases). In DNA form, the CDR3 reads TGTGCCAGCTCCGCCTTTCGGACAGTGAACACTGAAGCTTTCTTT. Its translation is CASSAFRTVNTEAFF.